The clone carrying this T cell receptor beta chain was picked up a small number of times. The antigen is not known. This record comes from a study of T cell repertoires in cytomegalovirus infection. A single record per CDR3 protein comes from TCRdb applying MiXCR to the reads. The sample consists of over 300,000 distinct CDR3 sequences, over 7.5% of them appearing once. Study findings and constraints: Dominant in the ex vivo response were TCR beta clonotypes restricted by HLA-C and specific for CMV.

This clonotype was obtained from a human donor in good health (CMV status not recorded). Some clones in this sample may be carry-over from other donors' samples. Sequencing was carried out using PBMCs.

CDR3 loop: CATKLTGTPAYEQYF. The CDR3 DNA sequence: TGTGCCACCAAACTGACAGGGACCCCCGCCTACGAGCAGTACTTC. The rearrangement uses TRBV15 and TRBJ2-7, with 7 nucleotides matching TRBD1. The CDR3 covers 15 residues. Germline trimming cut 7 bases from V and 2 bases from J; bases unmatched to any gene: 11. Per the germline V gene, CDR1 is LNHNV and CDR2 is YYDKDF (reference sequence).